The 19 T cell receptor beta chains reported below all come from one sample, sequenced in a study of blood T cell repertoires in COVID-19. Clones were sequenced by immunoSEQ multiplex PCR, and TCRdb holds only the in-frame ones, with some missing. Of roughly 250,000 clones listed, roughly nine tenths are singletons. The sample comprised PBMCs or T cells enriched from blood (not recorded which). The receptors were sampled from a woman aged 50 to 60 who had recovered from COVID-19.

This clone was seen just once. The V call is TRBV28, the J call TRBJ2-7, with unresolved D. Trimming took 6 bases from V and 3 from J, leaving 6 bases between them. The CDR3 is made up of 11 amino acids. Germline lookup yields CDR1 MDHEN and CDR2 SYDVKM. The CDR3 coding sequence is TGTGCCAGCAGCGGAGTCTACGAGCAGTACTTC. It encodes CASSGVYEQYF. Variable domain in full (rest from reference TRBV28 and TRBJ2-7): DVKVTQSSRYLVKRTGEKVFLECVQDMDHENMFWYRQDPGLGLRLIYFSYDVKMKEKGDIPEGYSVSREKKERFSLILESASTNQTSMYLCASSGVYEQYFGPGTRLTVT.

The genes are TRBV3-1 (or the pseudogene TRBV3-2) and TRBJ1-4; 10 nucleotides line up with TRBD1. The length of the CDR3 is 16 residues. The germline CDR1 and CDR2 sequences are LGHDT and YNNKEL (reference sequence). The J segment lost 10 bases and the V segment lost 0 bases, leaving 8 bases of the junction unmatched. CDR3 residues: CASSQDVDRGKGKLFF. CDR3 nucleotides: TGTGCCAGCAGCCAAGATGTGGACAGGGGGAAAGGAAAACTGTTTTTT.

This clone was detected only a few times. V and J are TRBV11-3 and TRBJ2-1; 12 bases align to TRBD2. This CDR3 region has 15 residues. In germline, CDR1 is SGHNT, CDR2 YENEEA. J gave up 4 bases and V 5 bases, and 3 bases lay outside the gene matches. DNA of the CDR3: TGTGCCAGCAGCGCGACTAGCGGGAGTTACAATGAGCAGTTCTTC. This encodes CASSATSGSYNEQFF.

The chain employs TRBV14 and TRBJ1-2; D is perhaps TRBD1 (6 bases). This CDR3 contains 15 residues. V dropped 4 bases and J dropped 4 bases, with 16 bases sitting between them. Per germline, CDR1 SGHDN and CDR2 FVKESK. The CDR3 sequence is CASSPAGASRYGYTF. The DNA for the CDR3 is TGTGCCAGCAGCCCGGCGGGGGCGAGTCGCTATGGCTACACCTTC.

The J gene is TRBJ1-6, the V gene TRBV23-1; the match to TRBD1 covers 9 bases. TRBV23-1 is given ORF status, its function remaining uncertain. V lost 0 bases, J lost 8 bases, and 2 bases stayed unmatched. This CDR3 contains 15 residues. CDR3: CASSQSDRGDSPLHF. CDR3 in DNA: TGCGCCAGCAGTCAATCTGACAGGGGGGATTCACCCCTCCACTTT.

The CDR3 is CASIAGKRPQHF. The CDR3 DNA sequence: TGCGCCAGCATCGCCGGGAAGCGGCCCCAGCATTTT. The chain joins TRBV10-1 to TRBJ1-5, with D hard to call. CDR1 and CDR2 (germline): WNHNN, SYGVQD (reference sequence). Trimming left V 7 bases short and J 9 bases short, with 13 bases between. This CDR3 is 12 amino acids long.

CDR3 nucleotide sequence: TGTGCCAGTAGTAGGACAGGGATAGTTAGTGGCTACACCTTC. Protein product: CASSRTGIVSGYTF. V usage is TRBV19 and J usage is TRBJ1-2; TRBD1 aligns across 8 bases. The germline V gene encodes CDR1 LNHDA and CDR2 SQIVND (reference sequence). CDR3 length: 14 residues. J lost 7 bases, V lost 4 bases, and 8 bases had no gene match.

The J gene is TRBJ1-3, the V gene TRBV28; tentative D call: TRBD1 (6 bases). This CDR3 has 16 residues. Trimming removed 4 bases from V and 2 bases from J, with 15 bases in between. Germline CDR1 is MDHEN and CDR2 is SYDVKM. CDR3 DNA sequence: TGTGCCAGCAGTTCCCCTTCACAGGGACCTGGAAACACCATATATTTT. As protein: CASSSPSQGPGNTIYF. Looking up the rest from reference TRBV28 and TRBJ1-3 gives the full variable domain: DVKVTQSSRYLVKRTGEKVFLECVQDMDHENMFWYRQDPGLGLRLIYFSYDVKMKEKGDIPEGYSVSREKKERFSLILESASTNQTSMYLCASSSPSQGPGNTIYFGEGSWLTVV.

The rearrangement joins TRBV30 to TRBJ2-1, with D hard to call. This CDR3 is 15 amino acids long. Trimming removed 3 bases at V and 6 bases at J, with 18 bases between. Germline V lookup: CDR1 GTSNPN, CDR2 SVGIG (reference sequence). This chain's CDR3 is CAWRPESLGSNEQFF. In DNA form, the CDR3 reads TGTGCCTGGAGACCCGAGAGTCTCGGTAGCAATGAGCAGTTCTTC.

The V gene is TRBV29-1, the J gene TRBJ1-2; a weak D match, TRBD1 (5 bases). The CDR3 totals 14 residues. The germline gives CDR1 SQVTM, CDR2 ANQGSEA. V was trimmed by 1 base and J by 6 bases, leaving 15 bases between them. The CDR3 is CSVEGGGARDGYTF. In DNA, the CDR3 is TGCAGCGTTGAAGGGGGTGGGGCCCGGGATGGCTACACCTTC.

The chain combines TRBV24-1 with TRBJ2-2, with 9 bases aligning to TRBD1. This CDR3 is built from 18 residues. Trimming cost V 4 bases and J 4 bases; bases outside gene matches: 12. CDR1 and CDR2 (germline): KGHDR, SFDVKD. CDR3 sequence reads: CATSDLTPGQGGTGELFF. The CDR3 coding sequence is TGTGCCACCAGTGACCTTACCCCGGGACAGGGTGGCACCGGGGAGCTGTTTTTT.

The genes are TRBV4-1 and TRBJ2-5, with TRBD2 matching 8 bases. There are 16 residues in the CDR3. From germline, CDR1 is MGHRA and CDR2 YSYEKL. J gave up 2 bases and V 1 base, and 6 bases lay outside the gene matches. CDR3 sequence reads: CASSQGPSGQQETQYF. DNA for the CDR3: TGCGCCAGCAGCCAAGGCCCTAGCGGGCAACAAGAGACCCAGTACTTC.

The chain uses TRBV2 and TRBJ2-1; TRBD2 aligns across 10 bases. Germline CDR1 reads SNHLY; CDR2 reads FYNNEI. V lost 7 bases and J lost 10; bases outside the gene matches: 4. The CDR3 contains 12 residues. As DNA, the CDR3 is TGTGCCAGCACCCTAGCGGGAGAGGAGCAGTTCTTC. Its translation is CASTLAGEEQFF.

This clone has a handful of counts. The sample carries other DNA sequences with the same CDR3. CDR3 residues: CASSLEGRTSTDTQYF. CDR3 DNA: TGCGCCAGCAGCTTGGAGGGGAGGACAAGCACAGATACGCAGTATTTT. This rearrangement joins TRBV5-1 to TRBJ2-3; perhaps TRBD2 as D (6 bases). V lost 0 bases and J 0 bases, leaving 11 bases between the germline ends. The germline gives CDR1 SGHRS, CDR2 YFSETQ. The length of the CDR3 is 16 residues.

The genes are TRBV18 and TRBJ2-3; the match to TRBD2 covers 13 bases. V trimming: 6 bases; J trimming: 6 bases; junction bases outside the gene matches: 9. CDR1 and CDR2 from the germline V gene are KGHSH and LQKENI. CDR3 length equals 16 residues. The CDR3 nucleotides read TGTGCCAGCTCGCCGGGGACTAGCGGGATCGCGGATACGCAGTATTTT. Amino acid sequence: CASSPGTSGIADTQYF.

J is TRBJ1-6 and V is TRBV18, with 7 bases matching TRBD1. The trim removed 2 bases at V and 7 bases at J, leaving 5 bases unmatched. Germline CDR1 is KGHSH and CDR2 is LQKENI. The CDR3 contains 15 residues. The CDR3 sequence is CASSPMTGKNSPLHF. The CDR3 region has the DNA TGTGCCAGCTCACCAATGACAGGGAAGAATTCACCCCTCCACTTT.

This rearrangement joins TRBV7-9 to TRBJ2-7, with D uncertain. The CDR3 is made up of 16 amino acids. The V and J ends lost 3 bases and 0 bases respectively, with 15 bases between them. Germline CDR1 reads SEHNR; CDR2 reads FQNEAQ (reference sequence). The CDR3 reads CASSFPSNSASYEQYF. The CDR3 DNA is TGTGCCAGCAGCTTTCCCTCTAACTCCGCCTCCTACGAGCAGTACTTC.

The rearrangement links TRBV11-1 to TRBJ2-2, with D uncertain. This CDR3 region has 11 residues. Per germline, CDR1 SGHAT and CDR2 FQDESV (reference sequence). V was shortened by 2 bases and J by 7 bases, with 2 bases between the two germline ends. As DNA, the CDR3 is TGTGCCAGCAGCTTACACGGGGAGCTGTTTTTT. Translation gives CASSLHGELFF.

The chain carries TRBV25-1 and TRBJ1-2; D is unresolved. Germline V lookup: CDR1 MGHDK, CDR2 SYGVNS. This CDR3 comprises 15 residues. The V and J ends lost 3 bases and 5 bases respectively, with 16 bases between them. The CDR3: CASSDLGGREYGYTF. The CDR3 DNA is TGTGCCAGCAGTGACCTCGGAGGGCGAGAATATGGCTACACCTTC.